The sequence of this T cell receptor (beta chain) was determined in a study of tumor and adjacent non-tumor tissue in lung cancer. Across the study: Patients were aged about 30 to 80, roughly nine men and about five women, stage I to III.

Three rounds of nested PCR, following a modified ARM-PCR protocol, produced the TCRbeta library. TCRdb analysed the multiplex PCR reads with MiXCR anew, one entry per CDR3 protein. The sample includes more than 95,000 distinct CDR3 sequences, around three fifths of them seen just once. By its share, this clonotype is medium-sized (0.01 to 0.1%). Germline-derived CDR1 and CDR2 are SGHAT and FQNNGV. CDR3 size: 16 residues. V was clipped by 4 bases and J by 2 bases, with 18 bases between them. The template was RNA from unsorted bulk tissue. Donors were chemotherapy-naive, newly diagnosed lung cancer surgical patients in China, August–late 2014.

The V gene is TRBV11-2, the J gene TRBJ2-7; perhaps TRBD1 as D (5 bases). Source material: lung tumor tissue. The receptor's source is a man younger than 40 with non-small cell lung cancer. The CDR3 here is CASSSATALRAYEQYF. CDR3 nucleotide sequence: TGTGCCAGCAGCTCTGCGACAGCCCTCCGTGCCTACGAGCAGTACTTC.